These 25 T cell receptor beta chains were all obtained from the same sample, sequenced in a study of cytomegalovirus exposure and HLA in healthy donors. Method: immunoSEQ multiplex PCR; TCRdb's copy keeps in-frame clones and lacks some. The sample lists 150,000 or so clones, 70% to 90% occurring once. Sequencing used PBMCs. These receptors all come from a man between 18 and 35 years old in good health and CMV-seropositive.

The chain has TRBV9 and TRBJ1-4; D possibly corresponds to TRBD1 (5 bases). CDR1 is SGDLS, CDR2 YYNGEE, per germline. The CDR3 is 16 residues long. Trimming shortened V by 0 bases and J by 7 bases, and 16 bases separated the two germline ends. CDR3 protein: CASSVGGGGFSEKLFF. CDR3 coding DNA: TGTGCCAGCAGCGTAGGCGGCGGGGGGTTCAGTGAAAAACTGTTTTTT.

This clone was detected only once. This chain joins TRBV4-3 and TRBJ2-7, with TRBD1 matching over 10 bases. Germline loops: CDR1 LGHNA, CDR2 YSLEER. The CDR3 runs 15 residues. V gave up 2 bases and J gave up 4 bases; unmatched junction bases: 5. The CDR3 protein is CASSQYDRGQYEQYF. In nucleotides, the CDR3 is TGCGCCAGCAGCCAATACGACAGGGGGCAGTACGAGCAGTACTTC.

The chain links TRBV6-5 to TRBJ1-2, with a possible D match to TRBD1 (6 bases). Germline V gene sequence: CDR1 MNHEY, CDR2 SVGAGI. The CDR3 runs to 14 residues. Deletions cut 7 bases from V and 1 base from J, with 13 bases between. CDR3 residues: CASNDGGLNYGYTF. CDR3 DNA: TGTGCCAGCAACGATGGGGGCCTTAACTATGGCTACACCTTC.

This clone was detected only a few times. The V gene is TRBV5-1, the J gene TRBJ1-1, with TRBD1 identical over 10 bases. V gave up 4 bases and J gave up 4 bases; unmatched junction bases: 7. Germline lookup yields CDR1 SGHRS and CDR2 YFSETQ. The CDR3 totals 15 residues. The CDR3 nucleotides are TGCGCCAGCAGCATAAGACAGGGGGCATTCACTGAAGCTTTCTTT. It codes for CASSIRQGAFTEAFF.

The chain has TRBV6-6 and TRBJ1-1; tentatively, D is TRBD1 (5 bases). This CDR3 region has 14 residues. Germline loops: CDR1 MNHNY, CDR2 SVGAGI (reference sequence). Trimming took 6 bases from V and 2 from J, leaving 13 bases between them. The DNA for the CDR3 is TGTGCCAGCAGAACAGGTACACCAAACACTGAAGCTTTCTTT. Its protein product is CASRTGTPNTEAFF.

V gene TRBV9 combines with J gene TRBJ2-3; 9 bases are a match to TRBD1. Germline CDR1 and CDR2: SGDLS and YYNGEE. Trimming took 0 bases from V and 8 from J; bases not matched to a gene: 7. The CDR3 runs to 15 residues. The CDR3 DNA follows: TGTGCCAGCAGCGTAGGGAGGACAGGGGTGGTTACGCAGTATTTT. Amino acid sequence: CASSVGRTGVVTQYF.

The rearrangement uses TRBV19 and TRBJ2-1; 7 bases match TRBD2. The CDR3 is 17 residues long. Germline CDR1 and CDR2: LNHDA and SQIVND (reference sequence). With V trimmed by 1 base and J by 7 bases, 13 bases remained unmatched. The DNA for the CDR3 is TGTGCCAGTAGTATAGTGGACCTAGCGGCTCGGATAAATGAGCAGTTCTTC. Translation: CASSIVDLAARINEQFF.

The chain joins TRBV9 to TRBJ2-1; 10 nucleotides line up with TRBD2. The germline V gene has CDR1 SGDLS and CDR2 YYNGEE. The trim removed 1 base at V and 1 base at J, leaving 2 bases unmatched. This CDR3 has 16 residues. The CDR3 loop reads CASSVLAGVSYNEQFF. The CDR3 bases are TGTGCCAGCAGCGTACTAGCGGGAGTGTCCTACAATGAGCAGTTCTTC.

The chain is built from TRBV11-3 and TRBJ2-7; 10 bases map to TRBD2. There are 15 residues in the CDR3. The germline gives CDR1 SGHNT, CDR2 YENEEA. The trim removed 2 bases at V and 0 bases at J, leaving 1 base unmatched. The CDR3 nucleotides read TGTGCCAGCAGCTTAACTAGCGGGGTCTCCTACGAGCAGTACTTC. The encoded protein is CASSLTSGVSYEQYF.

The chain uses TRBV7-2 and TRBJ2-3; 10 nucleotides match TRBD2. The ends lost 3 bases at V and 2 bases at J; junction bases unmatched: 5. Per the germline V gene, CDR1 is SGHTA and CDR2 is FQGNSA. The CDR3 is made up of 16 amino acids. The CDR3 DNA follows: TGTGCCAGCAGCTTCGGACTAGCGGCGACCACAGATACGCAGTATTTT. It is translated as CASSFGLAATTDTQYF.

CDR3 nucleotide sequence: TGCGCCAGCAGCCAAGATTACAGGGTGGATCAGCCCCAGCATTTT. It specifies CASSQDYRVDQPQHF. V usage is TRBV4-3 and J usage is TRBJ1-5, with D maybe TRBD1 (6 bases). Germline CDR1 LGHNA, CDR2 YSLEER. V lost 0 bases to trimming and J lost 5 bases, with 11 bases between them. This CDR3 spans 15 amino acids.

The CDR3 bases are TGTGCCAGTAGTATGGCCGACAGGCACTATGGCTACACCTTC. Translation: CASSMADRHYGYTF. The J gene is TRBJ1-2, the V gene TRBV19; D is perhaps TRBD1 (6 bases). V was clipped by 3 bases and J by 3 bases, with 11 bases between them. Germline CDR1 LNHDA, CDR2 SQIVND (reference sequence). CDR3 length equals 14 residues. The variable domain in full, with the rest retrieved from reference TRBV19 and TRBJ1-2, is DGGITQSPKYLFRKEGQNVTLSCEQNLNHDAMYWYRQDPGQGLRLIYYSQIVNDFQKGDIAEGYSVSREKKESFPLTVTSAQKNPTAFYLCASSMADRHYGYTFGSGTRLTVV.

This chain joins TRBV10-2 and TRBJ2-5; TRBD2 matches at 14 bases. Per the germline V gene, CDR1 is WSHSY and CDR2 is SAAADI. Trimming removed 6 bases from V and 4 bases from J; junction bases left unmatched: 13. The CDR3 is 18 residues long. CDR3: CASRPGLAGGKGLETQYF. In DNA form, the CDR3 reads TGCGCCAGCAGACCCGGACTAGCGGGAGGAAAGGGACTAGAGACCCAGTACTTC.

The rearrangement uses TRBV7-9 and TRBJ2-2, with 8 bases fitting TRBD1. The ends lost 5 bases at V and 2 bases at J; junction bases unmatched: 4. The V gene's germline CDR1 is SEHNR and CDR2 FQNEAQ (reference sequence). The CDR3 contains 15 residues. The DNA for the CDR3 is TGTGCCAGCAGCCCGGACAGGGTTAACACCGGGGAGCTGTTTTTT. Translated, it gives CASSPDRVNTGELFF.

This clone was seen repeatedly, ten times or more. The genes are TRBV19 and TRBJ1-6; D is ambiguous. This CDR3 comprises 15 residues. Trimming left V 7 bases short and J 7 bases short, with 17 bases between. Germline CDR1 LNHDA, CDR2 SQIVND (reference sequence). Written as DNA, the CDR3 is TGTGCCAGTAACCCATTGTACAGTGGGAATTCACCCCTCCACTTT. It encodes CASNPLYSGNSPLHF.

This clone has just one count. In DNA form, the CDR3 reads TGTGCCAGCTCACCAACGGGGGTGTCCTACAATGAGCAGTTCTTC. Its protein product is CASSPTGVSYNEQFF. The V call is TRBV18, the J call TRBJ2-1, with D perhaps TRBD2 (6 bases). This CDR3 has 15 residues. V was pared by 2 bases and J by 1 base, with 9 bases between. The germline CDR1 and CDR2 sequences are KGHSH and LQKENI.

The chain links TRBV18 to TRBJ1-1; D possibly corresponds to TRBD1 (6 bases). V was shortened by 3 bases and J by 2 bases, with 13 bases between the two germline ends. Germline V gene lookup returns CDR1 KGHSH and CDR2 LQKENI. The CDR3 covers 15 residues. The CDR3: CASSPPGVRNTEAFF. In DNA form, the CDR3 reads TGTGCCAGCTCACCCCCAGGGGTTAGAAACACTGAAGCTTTCTTT.

The rearrangement uses TRBV27 and TRBJ2-2; 13 bases fit TRBD2. The CDR3 is 16 amino acids. With 5 bases clipped from V and 7 bases from J, the junction kept 7 bases outside the gene matches. CDR1 and CDR2 (germline): MNHEY, SMNVEV (reference sequence). The CDR3 DNA is TGTGCCAGCAGTCCCGGACTAGCGGGAGAGCACGGGGAGCTGTTTTTT. This codes for CASSPGLAGEHGELFF.

The rearrangement links TRBV6-5 to TRBJ1-3; the D is unclear. CDR1 and CDR2 from the germline V gene are MNHEY and SVGAGI. This CDR3 region has 13 residues. V was shortened by 5 bases and J by 3 bases, with 8 bases between the two germline ends. The CDR3 region is CASSRSLGNTIYF. The CDR3 nucleotides are TGTGCCAGCAGTCGAAGCCTTGGAAACACCATATATTTT.

The chain carries TRBV6-6 and TRBJ2-4, with D possibly being TRBD2 (5 bases). The CDR3 is made up of 16 amino acids. Per germline, CDR1 MNHNY and CDR2 SVGAGI (reference sequence). Trimming stripped 6 bases from V and 0 bases from J, with 15 bases between. Here the CDR3 reads CASSPTGVLAKNIQYF. CDR3 sequence (DNA): TGTGCCAGCAGCCCTACCGGGGTCTTAGCCAAAAACATTCAGTACTTC.

V usage is TRBV18 and J usage is TRBJ1-5; maybe TRBD1 (5 bases). Germline V gene data show CDR1 as KGHSH and CDR2 as LQKENI. The CDR3 runs to 15 residues. The V gene lost 3 bases and the J gene lost 5 bases, with 14 bases spanning the gap. The chain's CDR3 is CASSPPGLQDQPQHF. The CDR3 DNA is TGTGCCAGCTCACCCCCCGGGCTACAGGATCAGCCCCAGCATTTT.

This chain links TRBV19 with TRBJ2-5, with 10 bases identical to TRBD2. The CDR3 is 15 residues long. V lost 4 bases and J lost 5; bases outside the gene matches: 7. Germline V gene sequence: CDR1 LNHDA, CDR2 SQIVND (reference sequence). The CDR3 loop reads CASSKRGGLPETQYF. Here the CDR3 DNA reads TGTGCCAGTAGTAAGCGGGGGGGACTACCCGAGACCCAGTACTTC.

V is TRBV25-1 and J is TRBJ1-6, with no clear D. V lost 2 bases and J lost 8, with 13 bases in between. The CDR3 covers 15 residues. Germline loops: CDR1 MGHDK, CDR2 SYGVNS. CDR3 sequence: CASSEGGGRDSPLHF. In DNA, the CDR3 is TGTGCCAGCAGTGAAGGAGGCGGCCGGGATTCACCCCTCCACTTT.

This clone appeared once. The genes are TRBV10-2 and TRBJ1-1, with TRBD1 identical over 7 bases. V was pared by 6 bases and J by 1 base, with 8 bases of the junction left unmatched. The CDR3 is made up of 15 amino acids. Germline assignment: CDR1 WSHSY and CDR2 SAAADI. CDR3 coding DNA: TGCGCCAGCAGAAGGGGGCAAGGGTGGAACACTGAAGCTTTCTTT. This translates into CASRRGQGWNTEAFF.

This clone was observed once. The chain combines TRBV29-1 with TRBJ2-1; no definite D call. The CDR3 covers 11 residues. Germline loops: CDR1 SQVTM, CDR2 ANQGSEA. The ends were cut back, 4 bases at V and 4 bases at J, with 5 bases in the middle. As DNA, the CDR3 is TGCAGCGTTGCCAGGTACAATGAGCAGTTCTTC. Amino acid sequence: CSVARYNEQFF.